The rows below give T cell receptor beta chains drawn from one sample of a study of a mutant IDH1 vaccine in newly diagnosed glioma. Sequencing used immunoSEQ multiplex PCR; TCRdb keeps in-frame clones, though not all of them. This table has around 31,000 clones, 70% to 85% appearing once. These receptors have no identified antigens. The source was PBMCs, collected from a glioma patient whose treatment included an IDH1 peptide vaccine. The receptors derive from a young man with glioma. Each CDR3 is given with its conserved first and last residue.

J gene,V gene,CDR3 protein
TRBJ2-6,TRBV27,CASSLVGSGANVLTF
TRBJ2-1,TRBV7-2,CASRPSGTAVYNEQFF
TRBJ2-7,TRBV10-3,CAISESWDNYEQYF
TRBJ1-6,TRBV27,CASSFGDSPLHF
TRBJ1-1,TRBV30,CAWSVKVGTEAFF
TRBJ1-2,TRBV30,CATEGWGADRQYGYTF
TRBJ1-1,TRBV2,CASSLDRGNTEAFF
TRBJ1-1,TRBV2,CASSEVVWEEGTEAFF
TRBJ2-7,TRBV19,CASSSFGEHYEQYF
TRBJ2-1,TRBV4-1,CASSRKMGGSYSYNEQFF
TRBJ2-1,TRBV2,CASTGIAGNNEQFF
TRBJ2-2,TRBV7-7,CASRLGSGNTGELFF
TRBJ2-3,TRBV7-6,CASSPGPAADTQYF
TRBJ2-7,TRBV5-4,CASSGSGRAYEQYF
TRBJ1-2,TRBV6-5,CASSYSGRNYGYTF
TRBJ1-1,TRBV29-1,CSAGARNTEAFF
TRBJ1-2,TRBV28,CASSLQGNYGYTF